The rows below give T cell receptor beta chains drawn from one sample of a study of blood T cell repertoires in COVID-19. Sequencing was performed with immunoSEQ multiplex PCR; in TCRdb, only in-frame clones are kept and a portion is missing. The sample contains 430,000 or so clones, roughly 90% of which appear only once. Sample: peripheral blood. The receptors come from a man aged 18 to 35 with COVID-19, enrolled during active disease. Each CDR3 is given with its conserved first and last residue. The D gene is left open where the match is weak. Only some rows state a clone size, as once, few, many or a class for expanded clones.

CDR3,DNA,D,J,V,size
CASSAGTGGNEQFF,TGCGCCAGCAGCGCCGGGACAGGGGGCAATGAGCAGTTCTTC,TRBD1,TRBJ2-1,TRBV5-1,-
CASEGGGGFEQYF,TGTGCCAGCGAGGGAGGGGGTGGTTTCGAGCAGTACTTC,-,TRBJ2-7,TRBV6-5,-
CASSGQANQPQHF,TGTGCCAGCTCCGGACAGGCCAATCAGCCCCAGCATTTT,TRBD1,TRBJ1-5,TRBV18,once
CASSEQGGQPQHF,TGTGCCAGCAGTGAACAGGGGGGTCAGCCCCAGCATTTT,TRBD1,TRBJ1-5,TRBV6-1,-
CASRGLAGGPDTQYF,TGTGCCAGCAGGGGACTAGCGGGAGGCCCAGATACGCAGTATTTT,TRBD2,TRBJ2-3,TRBV7-9,-
CASNPTGYHGYTF,TGTGCCAGCAATCCGACAGGGTACCATGGCTACACCTTC,TRBD1,TRBJ1-2,TRBV12-3/TRBV12-4,-
CASSLGGLAGGFTDTQYF,TGCGCCAGCAGCTTGGGAGGGCTAGCGGGGGGATTCACAGATACGCAGTATTTT,TRBD2,TRBJ2-3,TRBV5-1,-
CASSEEDYEQYF,TGTGCCAGCAGCGAAGAGGACTACGAGCAGTACTTC,-,TRBJ2-7,TRBV28,-
CASSHTRQGGTEAFF,TGTGCCAGCAGCCATACCCGACAGGGCGGCACTGAAGCTTTCTTT,TRBD1,TRBJ1-1,TRBV5-6,-
CASSTGVNIQYF,TGTGCCAGCTCTACAGGGGTTAACATTCAGTACTTC,TRBD1,TRBJ2-4,TRBV6-5,-
CASSFLAGADEQFF,TGCGCCAGCAGCTTCCTAGCGGGGGCCGATGAGCAGTTCTTC,TRBD2,TRBJ2-1,TRBV5-1,-
CASSPTDRVFQPQHF,TGTGCCAGTAGCCCGACGGACAGGGTTTTTCAGCCCCAGCATTTT,TRBD1,TRBJ1-5,TRBV19,-
CASGPDRDSPQVGGYTF,TGTGCTAGTGGCCCCGACCGGGACAGCCCTCAAGTAGGTGGCTACACCTTC,TRBD1,TRBJ1-2,TRBV12-5,-
CASSPPGTGFYEQYF,TGTGCCAGCTCCCCCCCCGGGACAGGGTTCTACGAGCAGTACTTC,TRBD1,TRBJ2-7,TRBV3-1/TRBV3-2,-
CASSPRGFQETQYF,TGTGCCAGCAGTCCACGAGGTTTTCAGGAGACCCAGTACTTC,-,TRBJ2-5,TRBV6-6,-
CASSLNRVQETQYF,TGTGCCAGCAGCTTGAACAGGGTACAAGAGACCCAGTACTTC,-,TRBJ2-5,TRBV7-8,-
CASSSPGGNTEAFF,TGTGCCAGCAGTTCTCCGGGGGGGAACACTGAAGCTTTCTTT,-,TRBJ1-1,TRBV6-5,-
CASREGRETQYF,TGTGCCAGCAGGGAGGGACGGGAGACCCAGTACTTC,-,TRBJ2-5,TRBV7-9,-